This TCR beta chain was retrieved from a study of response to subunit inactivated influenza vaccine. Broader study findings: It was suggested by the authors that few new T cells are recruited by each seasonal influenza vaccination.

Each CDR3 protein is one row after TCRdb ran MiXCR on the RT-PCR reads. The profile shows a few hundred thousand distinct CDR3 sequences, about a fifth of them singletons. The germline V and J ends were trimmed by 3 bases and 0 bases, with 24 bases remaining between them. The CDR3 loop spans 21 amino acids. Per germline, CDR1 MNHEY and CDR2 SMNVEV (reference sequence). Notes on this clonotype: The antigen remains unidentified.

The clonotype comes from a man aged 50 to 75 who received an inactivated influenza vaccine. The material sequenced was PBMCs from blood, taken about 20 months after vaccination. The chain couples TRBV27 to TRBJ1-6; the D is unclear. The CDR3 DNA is TGTGCCAGCAGTTTTGACTCCAGACGCGCGGTGGAGAGCTCCTATAATTCACCCCTCCACTTT. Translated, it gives CASSFDSRRAVESSYNSPLHF.